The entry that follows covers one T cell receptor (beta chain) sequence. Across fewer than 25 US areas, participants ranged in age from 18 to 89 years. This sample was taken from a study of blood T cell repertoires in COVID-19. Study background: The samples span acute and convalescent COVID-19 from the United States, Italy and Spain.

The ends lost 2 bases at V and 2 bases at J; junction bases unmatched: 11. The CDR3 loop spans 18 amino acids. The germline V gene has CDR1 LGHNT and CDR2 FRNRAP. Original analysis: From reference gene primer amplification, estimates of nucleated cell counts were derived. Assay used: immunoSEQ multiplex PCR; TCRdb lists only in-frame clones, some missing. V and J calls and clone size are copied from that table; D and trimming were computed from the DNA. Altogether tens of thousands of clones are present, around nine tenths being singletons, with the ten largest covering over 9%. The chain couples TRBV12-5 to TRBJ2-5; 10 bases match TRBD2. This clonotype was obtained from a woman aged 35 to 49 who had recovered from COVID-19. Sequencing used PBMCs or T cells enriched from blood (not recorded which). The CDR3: CASGLFLAGVARQETQYF. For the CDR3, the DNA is TGTGCTAGTGGTTTGTTCCTAGCGGGGGTTGCGAGACAAGAGACCCAGTACTTC.